Below are 25 T cell receptor beta chains sequenced from a single sample in a study of blood T cell repertoires in COVID-19. Assay: immunoSEQ multiplex PCR; the TCRdb copy retains only in-frame clones and omits some. The sample lists about 180,000 clones, approximately 79% occurring once. The sample was peripheral blood. The receptors stem from a woman aged 70-85 years with acute or convalescent COVID-19.

The V and J genes are TRBV11-2 and TRBJ2-5; a possible D gene is TRBD2 (5 bases). Trimming took off 1 base at V and 5 bases at J, with 17 bases between the two ends. Germline V CDR1 and CDR2: SGHAT, FQNNGV. This CDR3 comprises 16 residues. The chain's CDR3 is CASSLVTDPGEETQYF. The CDR3 nucleotides read TGTGCCAGCAGCTTAGTTACCGACCCCGGGGAGGAGACCCAGTACTTC.

The chain uses TRBV11-2 and TRBJ2-2; D is possibly TRBD2 (5 bases). The CDR3 loop spans 16 amino acids. CDR1 is SGHAT, CDR2 FQNNGV, per germline. Trimming stripped 5 bases from V and 1 base from J, with 14 bases between. The CDR3 is CASSRMSGGNTGELFF. Here the CDR3 DNA reads TGTGCCAGCAGCCGGATGTCCGGAGGGAACACCGGGGAGCTGTTTTTT.

The chain carries TRBV11-2 and TRBJ2-2; D is perhaps TRBD2 (5 bases). The CDR3 has 15 residues. The ends were cut back, 1 base at V and 9 bases at J, with 15 bases in the middle. Per the germline V gene, CDR1 is SGHAT and CDR2 is FQNNGV. The CDR3 DNA sequence: TGTGCCAGCAGCTTAGGACGGGGTGATTCCAGGGAGCTGTTTTTT. Translated, it gives CASSLGRGDSRELFF.

This chain joins TRBV7-2 and TRBJ1-2; 9 positions match TRBD1. The germline CDR1 and CDR2 sequences are SGHTA and FQGNSA. The length of the CDR3 is 15 residues. V lost 5 bases, J lost 7 bases, and 11 bases stayed unmatched. CDR3 bases: TGTGCCAGCAGCCCCCGCGGACAGGGGTTTTCTGGCTACACCTTC. The encoded protein is CASSPRGQGFSGYTF.

The chain is built from TRBV7-9 and TRBJ2-7; TRBD2 matches at 7 bases. V lost 5 bases, J lost 3 bases, and 13 bases stayed unmatched. The CDR3 runs to 16 residues. Germline CDR1 is SEHNR and CDR2 is FQNEAQ (reference sequence). This CDR3 is CASSLVSGEGLYEQYF. The CDR3 nucleotides are TGTGCCAGCAGCCTCGTGAGTGGGGAGGGCCTCTACGAGCAGTACTTC.

The chain combines TRBV7-7 with TRBJ2-2; 11 nucleotides line up with TRBD2. Germline CDR1 and CDR2: SSHAT and FNYEAQ (reference sequence). V lost 2 bases to trimming and J lost 5 bases; unmatched junction nucleotides: 7. The CDR3 totals 17 residues. In nucleotides, the CDR3 is TGTGCCAGCAGCTTACATACTAGCGGGAGTTCTACCGGGGAGCTGTTTTTT. Protein sequence: CASSLHTSGSSTGELFF.

The CDR3 spells CASSLAKTQYF. CDR3 in DNA: TGCGCCAGCAGCTTGGCCAAGACCCAGTACTTC. The chain joins TRBV5-1 to TRBJ2-5, with D unclear. From germline, CDR1 is SGHRS and CDR2 YFSETQ. Trimming left V 0 bases short and J 6 bases short, with 3 bases between. The CDR3 consists of 11 residues. The variable domain in full, with the rest retrieved from reference TRBV5-1 and TRBJ2-5, is KAGVTQTPRYLIKTRGQQVTLSCSPISGHRSVSWYQQTPGQGLQFLFEYFSETQRNKGNFPGRFSGRQFSNSRSEMNVSTLELGDSALYLCASSLAKTQYFGPGTRLLVL.

The chain has TRBV6-5 and TRBJ1-1; D uncertain. Germline V CDR1 and CDR2: MNHEY, SVGAGI. The CDR3 covers 13 residues. The CDR3 nucleotides read TGTGCGGGCACAGAAGATTCAAACACTGAAGCTTTCTTT. Its protein is CAGTEDSNTEAFF.

This chain uses TRBV12-5 with TRBJ2-1, with 7 nucleotides matching TRBD2. From germline, CDR1 is LGHNT and CDR2 FRNRAP. CDR3 length: 14 amino acids. J was trimmed by 2 bases and V by 7 bases; bases with no gene match: 5. The CDR3 spells CASVSGGTYNEQFF. Here the CDR3 DNA reads TGTGCTAGTGTCTCGGGAGGAACCTACAATGAGCAGTTCTTC. Full variable domain (remainder filled in from reference TRBV12-5 and TRBJ2-1): DARVTQTPRHKVTEMGQEVTMRCQPILGHNTVFWYRQTMMQGLELLAYFRNRAPLDDSGMPKDRFSAEMPDATLATLKIQPSEPRDSAVYFCASVSGGTYNEQFFGPGTRLTVL.

This clone was counted only a few times. The rearrangement joins TRBV19 to TRBJ1-2; 10 bases are a match to TRBD1. The V gene's germline CDR1 is LNHDA and CDR2 SQIVND (reference sequence). The ends lost 2 bases at V and 5 bases at J; junction bases unmatched: 11. CDR3 length: 17 residues. The CDR3 bases are TGTGCCAGTAGTATACTACGAGCAGGGGGACAGGGGTATGGCTACACCTTC. Translated: CASSILRAGGQGYGYTF.

The J gene is TRBJ2-7, the V gene TRBV7-2; D is possibly TRBD2 (5 bases). This CDR3 has 15 residues. Trimming took 6 bases from V and 6 from J, leaving 21 bases between them. The germline V gene has CDR1 SGHTA and CDR2 FQGNSA. CDR3 nucleotides: TGTGCCAGCAGTCGAAGCCATGGAGCGGTTAGCGAGCAGTACTTC. Translation gives CASSRSHGAVSEQYF.

V usage is TRBV5-1 and J usage is TRBJ2-7; D remains unclear. V gave up 0 bases and J gave up 3 bases, with 7 bases separating them. The CDR3 loop spans 13 amino acids. CDR1 is SGHRS, CDR2 YFSETQ, per germline. The CDR3 DNA reads TGCGCCAGCAGCTTGGACTTATACTACGAGCAGTACTTC. It translates to CASSLDLYYEQYF.

The chain employs TRBV5-1 and TRBJ1-6; D is uncertain. The CDR3 is made up of 14 amino acids. Between the trimmed V and J ends, which lost 2 bases and 9 bases, there was a span of 12 bases. Germline V lookup: CDR1 SGHRS, CDR2 YFSETQ. The CDR3: CASSLDGVGSPLHF. CDR3 DNA: TGCGCCAGCAGCTTAGACGGGGTAGGTTCACCCCTCCACTTT. The whole variable domain, remainder taken from reference TRBV5-1 and TRBJ1-6, is KAGVTQTPRYLIKTRGQQVTLSCSPISGHRSVSWYQQTPGQGLQFLFEYFSETQRNKGNFPGRFSGRQFSNSRSEMNVSTLELGDSALYLCASSLDGVGSPLHFGNGTRLTVT.

The chain joins TRBV27 to TRBJ2-4; 14 positions match TRBD2. Looked up from germline, CDR1 is MNHEY and CDR2 is SMNVEV (reference sequence). Trimming at V came to 6 bases and at J to 1 base, leaving 5 bases not matched to a gene. The CDR3 consists of 17 residues. In nucleotides, the CDR3 is TGTGCCAGCAGGAGACTAGCGGGAGGGCCGGCCAAAAACATTCAGTACTTC. Encoded protein: CASRRLAGGPAKNIQYF.

The CDR3 spells CASSPMAGGAETQYF. As DNA, the CDR3 is TGTGCCAGCAGCCCTATGGCGGGGGGGGCGGAGACCCAGTACTTC. The chain links TRBV7-9 to TRBJ2-5; 9 bases agree with TRBD2. CDR3 size: 15 residues. The ends lost 5 bases at V and 5 bases at J; junction bases unmatched: 9. Germline CDR1 SEHNR, CDR2 FQNEAQ (reference sequence).

The V and J genes are TRBV5-4 and TRBJ2-1; 11 nucleotides match TRBD1. V lost 4 bases and J lost 3; bases outside the gene matches: 3. Germline CDR1 and CDR2: SGHNT and YYREEE (reference sequence). The CDR3 extends over 15 amino acids. CDR3 sequence (DNA): TGTGCCAGCAGCAAGGACAGGGGGCTCTACAATGAGCAGTTCTTC. As protein: CASSKDRGLYNEQFF.

This chain uses TRBV6-6 with TRBJ1-6; TRBD1 agrees at 9 bases. CDR1 and CDR2 from the germline V gene are MNHNY and SVGAGI (reference sequence). J lost 6 bases, V lost 5 bases, and 11 bases had no gene match. This CDR3 spans 17 amino acids. The CDR3 loop is CASSPLGTGSGNSPLHF. The DNA for the CDR3 is TGTGCCAGCAGTCCCTTAGGGACAGGGAGTGGTAATTCACCCCTCCACTTT.

V and J are TRBV25-1 and TRBJ2-5, with 7 bases that match TRBD1. The CDR3 has 14 residues. Germline V gene sequence: CDR1 MGHDK, CDR2 SYGVNS. J lost 5 bases, V lost 7 bases, and 10 bases had no gene match. CDR3 DNA: TGTGCCAGCAAAGGCCCCGCCAGGGGGGAGACCCAGTACTTC. Amino acids: CASKGPARGETQYF.

The chain employs TRBV7-6 and TRBJ2-1, with D possibly TRBD2 on 5 matching bases. V lost 2 bases and J lost 9, with 11 bases in between. This CDR3 is 13 amino acids long. Germline-derived CDR1 and CDR2 are SGHVS and FNYEAQ. The DNA of the CDR3 is TGTGCCAGCAGCTTAAGGGATGCGGGTGAGCAGTTCTTC. Amino acids: CASSLRDAGEQFF.

The chain employs TRBV3-1 (or the pseudogene TRBV3-2) and TRBJ2-3, with D perhaps TRBD2 (5 bases). The CDR3 contains 16 residues. V was shortened by 3 bases and J by 2 bases, with 15 bases between the two germline ends. Germline loops: CDR1 LGHDT, CDR2 YNNKEL (reference sequence). CDR3 sequence reads: CASSHGWRAFTDTQYF. The CDR3 nucleotides are TGTGCCAGCAGCCACGGCTGGCGGGCCTTCACAGATACGCAGTATTTT.

The chain couples TRBV18 to TRBJ1-2, with 10 bases that match TRBD1. Germline V CDR1 and CDR2: KGHSH, LQKENI. J gave up 0 bases and V 0 bases, and 4 bases lay outside the gene matches. This CDR3 comprises 17 residues. CDR3: CASSPPRQGATNYGYTF. CDR3 coding DNA: TGTGCCAGCTCACCACCAAGACAGGGGGCAACTAACTATGGCTACACCTTC.

The rearrangement joins TRBV7-3 to TRBJ2-3, with D possibly matching TRBD2 (5 bases). This CDR3 contains 15 residues. Germline CDR1 SGHTA, CDR2 FQGTGA. The germline V and J ends were trimmed by 5 bases and 2 bases, with 14 bases remaining between them. CDR3 nucleotides: TGTGCCAGCAGCCCCACCGGCGGGCTCACAGATACGCAGTATTTT. The encoded protein is CASSPTGGLTDTQYF. The full variable domain, with the rest looked up from reference TRBV7-3 and TRBJ2-3, is GAGVSQTPSNKVTEKGKYVELRCDPISGHTALYWYRQSLGQGPEFLIYFQGTGAADDSGLPNDRFFAVRPEGSVSTLKIQRTERGDSAVYLCASSPTGGLTDTQYFGPGTRLTVL.

The CDR3 reads CASSRDRAGEQYF. CDR3 nucleotide sequence: TGTGCCAGTAGCAGGGACAGGGCGGGCGAGCAGTACTTC. This sequence joins TRBV19 and TRBJ2-7; the match to TRBD1 covers 9 bases. The CDR3 is 13 residues long. Trimming removed 6 bases from V and 6 bases from J; junction bases left unmatched: 6. CDR1 and CDR2 from the germline V gene are LNHDA and SQIVND (reference sequence).

This clone was detected only once. The junction departs from germline at one end; a sequencing error may be responsible. The V call is TRBV11-1, the J call TRBJ1-6; TRBD1 aligns across 7 bases. The CDR3 totals 15 residues. Germline CDR1 and CDR2: SGHAT and FQDESV (reference sequence). CDR3 in DNA: TGTGTCAGCAGCTTGGACAGGACCTATAATTCACCCCTCCACTTT. This encodes CVSSLDRTYNSPLHF.

The chain is built from TRBV7-2 and TRBJ2-5; 9 nucleotides agree with TRBD2. Germline assignment: CDR1 SGHTA and CDR2 FQGNSA. This CDR3 is built from 18 residues. J gave up 5 bases and V 2 bases, and 15 bases lay outside the gene matches. In DNA form, the CDR3 reads TGTGCCAGCAGCTTATTTCGGGGTTTTAGCGGGAGACGGGAGACCCAGTACTTC. Translation: CASSLFRGFSGRRETQYF.